These T cell receptor beta chains were read from a single sample in a study of T cell repertoires in cytomegalovirus infection. Their specific antigens are unknown. TCRdb independently ran MiXCR on the reads; one entry per CDR3 protein. The repertoire consists of fewer than 55,000 distinct CDR3 sequences, with around a fifth occurring once and the leading ten covering about 80%. The specimen comprised CD8+ T cells from cultured PBMCs, sampled from culture after CMV antigen stimulation. The origin of the receptors is a human donor in good health (CMV status not recorded). Some clones in this sample may be carry-over from other donors' samples. The conserved cysteine and the conserved F or W are not part of the CDR3 here.

J gene,V gene,CDR3 protein
TRBJ2-5,TRBV7-2,ALRLRRGQEETQY
TRBJ2-7,TRBV4-1,ASSPMKDRSYEQY
TRBJ1-2,TRBV6-2/TRBV6-3,ASWGTQSNYGYT
TRBJ2-2,TRBV7-8,ASSIRDRAFTGELF
TRBJ1-2,TRBV6-1,ASSQGVIRSSGYGYT
TRBJ2-2,TRBV5-5,ASSDNRDFRATGELF
TRBJ1-5,TRBV7-9,ASSTDRVRNQPQH
TRBJ1-5,TRBV7-9,ASSGGGGDGNQPQH
TRBJ2-7,TRBV7-2,ASSLGRGRPTYEQY
TRBJ1-4,TRBV7-9,ASSSRTGNEKLF
TRBJ2-1,TRBV7-9,ASSGSGASGGSYNEQF
TRBJ2-7,TRBV7-9,ASSLTGGRYEQY
TRBJ2-7,TRBV4-1,ASSSEGTGVEEQY
TRBJ1-2,TRBV7-8,ASSRNDRGSRGYT
TRBJ2-7,TRBV20-1,SARARTVSYEQY
TRBJ2-2,TRBV7-9,ASSLPGQSNTGELF
TRBJ1-3,TRBV6-6,ASSTDRPSGNTIY
TRBJ2-5,TRBV7-8,ASSSGQGLQETQY
TRBJ2-5,TRBV7-9,ASSFGSGPTETQY
TRBJ2-2,TRBV28,ASSIRGRRTGELF
TRBJ2-7,TRBV30,AWGEGYEQY
TRBJ2-4,TRBV2,ASSAPNIQY
TRBJ1-1,TRBV5-1,ASSLKSLDTEAF
TRBJ2-3,TRBV27,ASSFGVLGDTQY
TRBJ2-3,TRBV9,ASSVATGGSTDTQY
TRBJ1-4,TRBV4-1,ASSQEGTGINEKLF
TRBJ2-3,TRBV12-3/TRBV12-4,ASSSGFSTDTQY
TRBJ1-4,TRBV11-2,ASSLVYGEEKLF
TRBJ1-1,TRBV12-5,ASGWGTVNTEAF
TRBJ2-1,TRBV7-6,ASSLYHPGQGYYNEQF